This passage covers 30 T cell receptor beta chains from one sample sequenced in a study of blood T cell repertoires in COVID-19. Only in-frame clones appear in the TCRdb table, and some are missing; sequencing was by immunoSEQ multiplex PCR. The repertoire holds 200,000 to 250,000 clones, with roughly 82% as singletons. Sequenced: peripheral blood. These receptors were obtained from a woman aged 70-85 years with acute or convalescent COVID-19.

The chain employs TRBV19 and TRBJ2-5; the match to TRBD2 covers 8 bases. Germline values: CDR1 LNHDA, CDR2 SQIVND (reference sequence). This CDR3 region has 14 residues. Losses at the gene ends were 4 bases for V and 5 bases for J; bases not matched to a gene: 6. The chain's CDR3 is CASSRTSFPETQYF. Written as DNA, the CDR3 is TGTGCCAGTAGTAGGACTAGCTTCCCGGAGACCCAGTACTTC. Together with reference TRBV19 and TRBJ2-5, the CDR3 gives the full variable domain: DGGITQSPKYLFRKEGQNVTLSCEQNLNHDAMYWYRQDPGQGLRLIYYSQIVNDFQKGDIAEGYSVSREKKESFPLTVTSAQKNPTAFYLCASSRTSFPETQYFGPGTRLLVL.

The chain couples TRBV6-2 or TRBV6-3 to TRBJ1-6; D possibly corresponds to TRBD1 (5 bases). This CDR3 has 17 residues. V lost 1 base to trimming and J lost 2 bases, with 12 bases between them. In germline, CDR1 is MNHEY, CDR2 SVGEGT. The CDR3 bases are TGTGCCAGCAGTTACTGGGGCAGGATCACCTATAATTCACCCCTCCACTTT. Translated: CASSYWGRITYNSPLHF.

The chain recombines TRBV30 with TRBJ2-1, with TRBD1 as a possible D gene (5 bases). The CDR3 contains 12 residues. V was pared by 3 bases and J by 10 bases, with 13 bases between. CDR1 is GTSNPN and CDR2 is SVGIG in the germline V gene (reference sequence). CDR3: CAWSLRDREQFF. CDR3 in DNA: TGTGCCTGGAGCCTCAGGGATCGAGAGCAGTTCTTC. Full variable domain (remainder filled in from reference TRBV30 and TRBJ2-1): SQTIHQWPATLVQPVGSPLSLECTVEGTSNPNLYWYRQAAGRGLQLLFYSVGIGQISSEVPQNLSASRPQDRQFILSSKKLLLSDSGFYLCAWSLRDREQFFGPGTRLTVL.

This clone was detected only once. The chain is built from TRBV3-1 (or the pseudogene TRBV3-2) and TRBJ2-7; 8 nucleotides agree with TRBD1. The CDR3 has 14 amino acids. Trimming removed 5 bases from V and 7 bases from J; junction bases left unmatched: 10. Germline CDR1 reads LGHDT; CDR2 reads YNNKEL (reference sequence). For the CDR3, the DNA is TGTGCCAGCAGCTCCTTCGCAGGGGGCAGGGAGCAGTACTTC. Residues: CASSSFAGGREQYF.

In its sample, this clone was seen a few times. V is TRBV18 and J is TRBJ1-2, with TRBD1 identical over 7 bases. Germline V gene lookup returns CDR1 KGHSH and CDR2 LQKENI. The CDR3 has 11 amino acids. J lost 8 bases, V lost 3 bases, and 0 bases had no gene match. CDR3 sequence reads: CASSPDRGYTF. The CDR3 DNA sequence: TGTGCCAGCTCACCGGACAGGGGCTACACCTTC.

The chain joins TRBV15 to TRBJ2-1; 8 positions match TRBD2. The CDR3 spans 14 residues. The V gene's germline CDR1 is LNHNV and CDR2 YYDKDF (reference sequence). V was pared by 3 bases and J by 3 bases, with 1 base of the junction left unmatched. The chain's CDR3 is CATSSGTSYNEQFF. CDR3 coding DNA: TGTGCCACCAGCAGCGGGACTAGCTACAATGAGCAGTTCTTC.

This clone has more than one count but fewer than ten. Here the CDR3 DNA reads TGTGCCACCAGTGACACCCCGGACAGGGGGAACCTTAACTATGGCTACACCTTC. Protein: CATSDTPDRGNLNYGYTF. The chain employs TRBV24-1 and TRBJ1-2, with 10 bases matching TRBD1. The germline V gene has CDR1 KGHDR and CDR2 SFDVKD. V lost 4 bases, J lost 1 base, and 11 bases stayed unmatched. This CDR3 region has 18 residues.

This sequence joins TRBV30 and TRBJ1-5, with TRBD1 matching over 8 bases. This CDR3 is built from 14 residues. Trimming took 2 bases from V and 2 from J; bases not matched to a gene: 2. The germline V gene has CDR1 GTSNPN and CDR2 SVGIG (reference sequence). CDR3 in DNA: TGTGCCTGGAGTTCGACAGGGGGCAATCAGCCCCAGCATTTT. This translates into CAWSSTGGNQPQHF.

Notes on this clone: At the DNA level, this CDR3 is encoded by other sequences in the same sample as well. The chain couples TRBV5-4 to TRBJ2-7; D perhaps matches TRBD1 (7 bases). Per germline, CDR1 SGHNT and CDR2 YYREEE (reference sequence). V was pared by 3 bases and J by 1 base, with 11 bases between. The CDR3 extends over 14 amino acids. CDR3 loop: CASSWDSGSYEQYF. The CDR3 nucleotides are TGTGCCAGCAGCTGGGACAGCGGGTCCTACGAGCAGTACTTC.

The chain is built from TRBV6-5 and TRBJ1-4, with a tentative D call TRBD1 (5 bases). Germline V gene sequence: CDR1 MNHEY, CDR2 SVGAGI. This CDR3 has 14 amino acids. V lost 7 bases to trimming and J lost 5 bases, with 14 bases between them. The DNA of the CDR3 is TGTGCCAGCACCCCGGGACTGCTCAATGAAAAACTGTTTTTT. The encoded protein is CASTPGLLNEKLFF.

The chain links TRBV5-1 to TRBJ1-2, with a possible D match to TRBD1 (6 bases). The CDR3 spans 15 residues. The ends were cut back, 0 bases at V and 4 bases at J, with 13 bases in the middle. Germline CDR1 is SGHRS and CDR2 is YFSETQ. The CDR3 reads CASSLGTGNTYGYTF. The DNA of the CDR3 is TGCGCCAGCAGCTTGGGTACAGGGAACACCTATGGCTACACCTTC.

The chain combines TRBV3-1 (or the pseudogene TRBV3-2) with TRBJ2-3, with TRBD2 identical over 9 bases. The CDR3 sequence is 16 residues long. Unmatched junction bases numbered 6, after V lost 2 bases and J lost 3 bases. From germline, CDR1 is LGHDT and CDR2 YNNKEL (reference sequence). In DNA, the CDR3 is TGTGCCAGCAGCCAACGAGCGGGGGGACCAACAGATACGCAGTATTTT. It yields the protein CASSQRAGGPTDTQYF.

The chain uses TRBV6-5 and TRBJ2-7; TRBD1 aligns across 8 bases. V gave up 5 bases and J gave up 1 base; unmatched junction bases: 7. Germline V gene lookup returns CDR1 MNHEY and CDR2 SVGAGI. The CDR3 is made up of 15 amino acids. As DNA, the CDR3 is TGTGCCAGCAGTAACGGACAGGGCCTATCCTACGAGCAGTACTTC. Its protein is CASSNGQGLSYEQYF.

The V call is TRBV9, the J call TRBJ1-3; D remains unclear. This CDR3 has 17 residues. The germline CDR1 and CDR2 sequences are SGDLS and YYNGEE. Trimming removed 0 bases from V and 0 bases from J, with 13 bases in between. For the CDR3, the DNA is TGTGCCAGCAGCGTAGATGCCCTGTTCAGCTCTGGAAACACCATATATTTT. It yields the protein CASSVDALFSSGNTIYF.

V and J are TRBV7-2 and TRBJ2-3, with TRBD2 identical over 10 bases. This CDR3 comprises 15 residues. V was pared by 4 bases and J by 4 bases, with 5 bases of the junction left unmatched. The germline V gene encodes CDR1 SGHTA and CDR2 FQGNSA. This CDR3 reads CASSSPLAGPDTQYF. CDR3 sequence (DNA): TGTGCCAGCAGCTCCCCACTAGCGGGGCCAGATACGCAGTATTTT.

This clone was seen more than once but under ten times. This chain links TRBV5-6 with TRBJ2-3, with TRBD1 matching over 8 bases. The V segment lost 4 bases and the J segment 1 base; nucleotides outside the gene matches: 5. CDR1 and CDR2 from the germline V gene are SGHDT and YYEEEE. The CDR3 totals 15 residues. The CDR3 sequence is CASSTGTGRTDTQYF. In DNA, the CDR3 is TGTGCCAGCAGCACCGGGACAGGACGCACAGATACGCAGTATTTT.

This chain joins TRBV28 and TRBJ1-2; D gene uncertain. V lost 2 bases and J lost 8, with 9 bases in between. From germline, CDR1 is MDHEN and CDR2 SYDVKM. The CDR3 has 12 amino acids. CDR3 loop: CASSLTLLGYTF. In DNA form, the CDR3 reads TGTGCCAGCAGTTTAACCCTTCTAGGCTACACCTTC.

The chain uses TRBV28 and TRBJ1-2; the match to TRBD1 covers 9 bases. The V gene end was trimmed by 2 bases and the J gene end by 4 bases; junction bases not matched to a gene: 5. Germline V gene lookup returns CDR1 MDHEN and CDR2 SYDVKM. CDR3 length: 15 amino acids. The CDR3 DNA follows: TGTGCCAGCAGTTTAATCGGACAGGGGTTCTATGGCTACACCTTC. Residues: CASSLIGQGFYGYTF.

J is TRBJ1-5 and V is TRBV9, with D possibly being TRBD1 (5 bases). This CDR3 region has 15 residues. The germline V gene encodes CDR1 SGDLS and CDR2 YYNGEE. With 4 bases removed from V and 3 bases from J, the gap between germline ends came to 14 bases. This CDR3 is CASSPDSLNNQPQHF. The DNA for the CDR3 is TGTGCCAGCAGCCCTGACAGTTTAAACAATCAGCCCCAGCATTTT.

The chain has TRBV13 and TRBJ2-3, with D possibly being TRBD1 (6 bases). Germline assignment: CDR1 PRHDT and CDR2 FYEKMQ (reference sequence). V dropped 8 bases and J dropped 0 bases, with 9 bases sitting between them. The CDR3 length is 13 residues. CDR3 in amino acids: CASLQGSTDTQYF. CDR3 sequence (DNA): TGTGCCAGCCTCCAGGGGAGCACAGATACGCAGTATTTT.

Details on this clone: The junction departs from the called germline gene at one end, perhaps through a read error. This chain links TRBV7-7 with TRBJ2-5; possible D gene TRBD1, 6 bases. CDR1 is SSHAT and CDR2 is FNYEAQ in the germline V gene (reference sequence). This CDR3 has 15 amino acids. CDR3 loop: CASSPGTLGEETQYF. The CDR3 DNA is TGTGCTAGCAGCCCCGGGACACTTGGGGAGGAGACCCAGTACTTC.

The chain carries TRBV5-6 and TRBJ2-1; no clear D gene. The CDR3 has 13 amino acids. V gave up 1 base and J gave up 6 bases, with 8 bases separating them. Germline V gives CDR1 SGHDT, CDR2 YYEEEE. The CDR3 spells CASSLYGGNEQFF. For the CDR3, the DNA is TGTGCCAGCAGCTTGTATGGCGGCAATGAGCAGTTCTTC.

The rearrangement joins TRBV7-2 to TRBJ2-7, with D possibly matching TRBD1 (6 bases). The germline CDR1 and CDR2 sequences are SGHTA and FQGNSA. V lost 1 base and J lost 4, with 17 bases in between. The CDR3 sequence is 16 residues long. This CDR3 is CASSLDRDTRRYEQYF. DNA for the CDR3: TGTGCCAGCAGCTTAGATCGGGACACCCGGCGGTACGAGCAGTACTTC.

V usage is TRBV19 and J usage is TRBJ1-1, with TRBD1 identical over 7 bases. This CDR3 comprises 16 residues. J was trimmed by 0 bases and V by 6 bases; bases with no gene match: 10. Looked up from germline, CDR1 is LNHDA and CDR2 is SQIVND (reference sequence). The CDR3 region is CASRTGTVKMNTEAFF. The DNA for the CDR3 is TGTGCCAGTAGGACCGGGACAGTGAAGATGAACACTGAAGCTTTCTTT.

V is TRBV7-2 and J is TRBJ1-1; D perhaps matches TRBD1 (5 bases). The V gene lost 6 bases and the J gene lost 0 bases, with 14 bases spanning the gap. Germline CDR1 reads SGHTA; CDR2 reads FQGNSA. This CDR3 has 15 residues. In DNA, the CDR3 is TGTGCCAGCAGTCCCGGGGGGAATTTGAACACTGAAGCTTTCTTT. Translation gives CASSPGGNLNTEAFF.

The V call is TRBV7-9, the J call TRBJ2-7, with D unresolved. CDR1 is SEHNR and CDR2 is FQNEAQ in the germline V gene (reference sequence). The CDR3 loop spans 16 amino acids. The V end lost 1 base, the J end lost 5 bases, and 18 bases lay between the germline ends. CDR3 DNA: TGTGCCAGCAGCTTAGATTACTTAGTTAACCTCGACGAGCAGTACTTC. Translating gives CASSLDYLVNLDEQYF.

This chain connects TRBV6-1 to TRBJ1-1; tentative D call: TRBD1 (5 bases). The V gene lost 2 bases and the J gene lost 5 bases, with 9 bases spanning the gap. This CDR3 has 13 residues. Germline V gene data show CDR1 as MNHNS and CDR2 as SASEGT. Written as DNA, the CDR3 is TGTGCCAGCAGTGAATTTCAGGGTACTGAAGCTTTCTTT. Translation gives CASSEFQGTEAFF.

The rearrangement joins TRBV11-2 to TRBJ2-7; D unclear. With 1 base removed from V and 3 bases from J, the gap between germline ends came to 16 bases. The germline V gene has CDR1 SGHAT and CDR2 FQNNGV. CDR3 length: 16 amino acids. The CDR3 sequence is CASSLVGSSILYEQYF. The CDR3 DNA reads as TGTGCCAGCAGCTTAGTGGGCAGCTCGATACTCTACGAGCAGTACTTC.

This sequence joins TRBV18 and TRBJ2-3, with a tentative D call TRBD1 (5 bases). This CDR3 spans 15 amino acids. The germline V gene encodes CDR1 KGHSH and CDR2 LQKENI. Trimming pared 2 bases from V and 6 bases from J, leaving 15 bases between. CDR3 coding DNA: TGTGCCAGCTCACCAAATCAGCAGGGTGGGGATACGCAGTATTTT. Its protein is CASSPNQQGGDTQYF.

The DNA for the CDR3 is TGCGCCAGTAAGAACCAGGGTTTTAGGGGCGAAAAACTGTTTTTT. It encodes CASKNQGFRGEKLFF. This chain links TRBV5-1 with TRBJ1-4; a weak D match, TRBD1 (5 bases). Germline V gene data show CDR1 as SGHRS and CDR2 as YFSETQ. V was cut by 8 bases and J by 8 bases, with 22 bases left in between. The CDR3 loop spans 15 amino acids.